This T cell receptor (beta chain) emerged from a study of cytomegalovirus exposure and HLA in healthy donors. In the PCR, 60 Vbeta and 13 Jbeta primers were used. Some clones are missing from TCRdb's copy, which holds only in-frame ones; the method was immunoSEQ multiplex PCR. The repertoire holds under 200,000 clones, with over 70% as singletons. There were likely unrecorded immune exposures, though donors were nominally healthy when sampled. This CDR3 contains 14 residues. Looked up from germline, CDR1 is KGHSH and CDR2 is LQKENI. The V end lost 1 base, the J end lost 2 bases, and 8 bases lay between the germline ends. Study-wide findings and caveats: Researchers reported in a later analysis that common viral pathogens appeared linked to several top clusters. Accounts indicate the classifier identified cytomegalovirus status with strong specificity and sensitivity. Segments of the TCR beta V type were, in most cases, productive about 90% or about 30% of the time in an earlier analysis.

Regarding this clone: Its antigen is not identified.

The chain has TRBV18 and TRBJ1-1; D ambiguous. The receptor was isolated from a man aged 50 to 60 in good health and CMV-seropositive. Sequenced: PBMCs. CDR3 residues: CASSPQQANTEAFF. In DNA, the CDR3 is TGTGCCAGCTCACCACAGCAGGCTAACACTGAAGCTTTCTTT.